These 19 T cell receptor beta chains came from one sample sequenced in a study of blood T cell repertoires in COVID-19. Sequencing was performed with immunoSEQ multiplex PCR; in TCRdb, only in-frame clones are kept and a portion is missing. There are hundreds of thousands of clones in the sample; more than 70% occur only once, and roughly 8% lies in the top ten. Sequenced input: peripheral blood. These receptor sequences come from a woman aged 50 to 65 who had recovered from COVID-19.

CDR3 nucleotide sequence: TGCGCCAGCAGCTGGAGGGCTAGCGGGAGTCTCGAGCAGTACTTC. Its translation is CASSWRASGSLEQYF. This chain links TRBV4-1 with TRBJ2-7; 10 bases match TRBD2. The CDR3 sequence is 15 residues long. The germline CDR1 and CDR2 sequences are MGHRA and YSYEKL. The J segment lost 6 bases and the V segment lost 5 bases, leaving 10 bases of the junction unmatched.

The rearrangement joins TRBV24-1 to TRBJ2-1, with 15 bases identical to TRBD2. This CDR3 is built from 20 residues. The germline gives CDR1 KGHDR, CDR2 SFDVKD. The junction had 12 bases not matched to a gene; V was cut back by 5 bases and J by 2 bases. CDR3 sequence: CATSAGTGTSGGPTYNEQFF. CDR3 coding DNA: TGTGCCACCAGTGCAGGGACAGGGACTAGCGGGGGGCCTACCTACAATGAGCAGTTCTTC.

The chain carries TRBV29-1 and TRBJ2-1, with D perhaps matching TRBD1 (6 bases). Trimming took 0 bases from V and 4 from J, leaving 10 bases between them. Germline V CDR1 and CDR2: SQVTM, ANQGSEA. The CDR3 has 14 amino acids. In DNA, the CDR3 is TGCAGCGTTGAAGACCGGGACACTTACAATGAGCAGTTCTTC. This encodes CSVEDRDTYNEQFF.

In its sample, this clone was seen a few times. The chain has TRBV7-6 and TRBJ2-7; 9 bases map to TRBD1. CDR3 length: 15 amino acids. The germline CDR1 and CDR2 sequences are SGHVS and FNYEAQ. The V segment lost 5 bases and the J segment 9 bases; nucleotides outside the gene matches: 14. CDR3 residues: CASSATGTGTSGQYF. The CDR3 DNA sequence: TGTGCCAGCAGCGCAACCGGGACAGGGACATCTGGGCAGTACTTC.

This clone was seen once. The chain carries TRBV30 and TRBJ1-1; no firm D call. CDR3 length equals 13 residues. Deletions cut 4 bases from V and 1 base from J, with 10 bases between. Germline assignment: CDR1 GTSNPN and CDR2 SVGIG (reference sequence). Here the CDR3 reads CAWNLGENTEAFF. The CDR3 DNA follows: TGTGCCTGGAATCTCGGGGAGAACACTGAAGCTTTCTTT.

The CDR3 coding sequence is TGTGCCAGCACCCGACTGGCAGACACCGGGGAGCTGTTTTTT. It yields the protein CASTRLADTGELFF. V gene TRBV9 combines with J gene TRBJ2-2; D gene unclear. V was cut by 6 bases and J by 3 bases, with 12 bases left in between. This CDR3 comprises 14 residues. Per the germline V gene, CDR1 is SGDLS and CDR2 is YYNGEE.

V gene TRBV10-1 combines with J gene TRBJ2-1; 10 bases line up with TRBD1. V gave up 6 bases and J gave up 8 bases; unmatched junction bases: 7. CDR3 length: 14 amino acids. Germline V gene lookup returns CDR1 WNHNN and CDR2 SYGVQD (reference sequence). The chain's CDR3 is CASSDRGHSYEQFF. The CDR3 region has the DNA TGCGCCAGCAGCGACAGGGGGCACAGCTATGAGCAGTTCTTC.

This chain links TRBV11-3 with TRBJ2-7; TRBD1 matches 8 bases. The CDR3 is 13 amino acids. With 5 bases clipped from V and 4 bases from J, the junction kept 4 bases outside the gene matches. The germline CDR1 and CDR2 sequences are SGHNT and YENEEA. CDR3 sequence: CASSLRTGYEQYF. CDR3 nucleotides: TGTGCCAGCAGCCTTAGGACAGGGTACGAGCAGTACTTC.

The chain joins TRBV5-1 to TRBJ2-7; D ambiguous. Per germline, CDR1 SGHRS and CDR2 YFSETQ. Trimming removed 1 base from V and 5 bases from J, with 10 bases in between. The length of the CDR3 is 13 residues. CDR3: CASSLSIVNEQYF. CDR3 DNA sequence: TGCGCCAGCAGCTTGTCTATTGTGAACGAGCAGTACTTC.

The chain has TRBV6-5 and TRBJ2-2; D gene ambiguous. The CDR3 loop spans 15 amino acids. Germline V gene lookup returns CDR1 MNHEY and CDR2 SVGAGI. The V end lost 0 bases, the J end lost 2 bases, and 7 bases lay between the germline ends. CDR3 region: CASSYSPGNTGELFF. CDR3 sequence (DNA): TGTGCCAGCAGTTACTCGCCAGGAAACACCGGGGAGCTGTTTTTT.

The chain employs TRBV7-2 and TRBJ2-1; 9 positions match TRBD2. Germline V gives CDR1 SGHTA, CDR2 FQGNSA. Losses at the gene ends were 1 base for V and 10 bases for J; bases not matched to a gene: 8. CDR3 length equals 15 residues. The CDR3 region has the DNA TGTGCCAGCAGCTTAGTGCGGGGGGGTCTCAGGGAGCAGTTCTTC. Residues: CASSLVRGGLREQFF.

This chain uses TRBV6-5 with TRBJ2-2; tentatively, D is TRBD2 (5 bases). CDR1 is MNHEY, CDR2 SVGAGI, per germline. This CDR3 spans 14 amino acids. V lost 9 bases to trimming and J lost 3 bases, with 14 bases between them. CDR3 residues: CASQRTGDTGELFF. DNA for the CDR3: TGTGCCAGTCAACGTACCGGGGACACCGGGGAGCTGTTTTTT.

Only a few counts were recorded for this clone. This chain joins TRBV7-2 and TRBJ2-1; TRBD2 is a possible D gene (6 bases). Germline V gene lookup returns CDR1 SGHTA and CDR2 FQGNSA. The CDR3 consists of 17 residues. V was clipped by 3 bases and J by 5 bases, with 20 bases between them. CDR3 protein: CASSFLGWLANDNEQFF. DNA of the CDR3: TGTGCCAGCAGCTTCCTGGGGTGGCTAGCGAACGACAATGAGCAGTTCTTC.

CDR3 nucleotide sequence: TGTGCCAGTAGTATACTAGCGGGGGGGCCCGGGGAGCTGTTTTTT. This codes for CASSILAGGPGELFF. This sequence joins TRBV19 and TRBJ2-2; 12 bases map to TRBD2. With 2 bases clipped from V and 6 bases from J, the junction kept 1 base outside the gene matches. The CDR3 length is 15 residues. CDR1 and CDR2 from the germline V gene are LNHDA and SQIVND (reference sequence). Combining the CDR3 with reference TRBV19 and TRBJ2-2 gives the whole variable domain DGGITQSPKYLFRKEGQNVTLSCEQNLNHDAMYWYRQDPGQGLRLIYYSQIVNDFQKGDIAEGYSVSREKKESFPLTVTSAQKNPTAFYLCASSILAGGPGELFFGEGSRLTVL.

The chain uses TRBV5-6 and TRBJ1-1, with D possibly matching TRBD1 (6 bases). CDR1 and CDR2 (germline): SGHDT, YYEEEE. V was trimmed by 5 bases and J by 2 bases, leaving 13 bases between them. The CDR3 consists of 14 residues. CDR3 protein: CASRKTGSNTEAFF. DNA for the CDR3: TGTGCCAGCAGAAAGACAGGATCCAACACTGAAGCTTTCTTT.

The rearrangement links TRBV10-3 to TRBJ2-7, with 7 bases that match TRBD1. V trimming: 7 bases; J trimming: 1 base; junction bases outside the gene matches: 7. The CDR3 consists of 14 residues. Germline V CDR1 and CDR2: ENHRY, SYGVKD. The CDR3 nucleotides read TGTGCCATCACCGGGACAGATTCTTCCTACGAGCAGTACTTC. It encodes CAITGTDSSYEQYF.

This rearrangement joins TRBV7-2 to TRBJ1-3; D is possibly TRBD1 (5 bases). Trimming removed 0 bases from V and 0 bases from J, with 12 bases in between. There are 17 residues in the CDR3. The germline V gene encodes CDR1 SGHTA and CDR2 FQGNSA. The CDR3 reads CASSLAVGVNSGNTIYF. CDR3 in DNA: TGTGCCAGCAGCTTAGCGGTAGGGGTGAACTCTGGAAACACCATATATTTT.

The J gene is TRBJ2-5, the V gene TRBV7-2; perhaps TRBD1 as D (5 bases). The V gene's germline CDR1 is SGHTA and CDR2 FQGNSA. V lost 1 base and J lost 4, with 13 bases in between. The CDR3 runs to 15 residues. The CDR3 reads CASSLGPGMRETQYF. DNA for the CDR3: TGTGCCAGCAGCTTAGGTCCAGGGATGAGAGAGACCCAGTACTTC.

The chain uses TRBV15 and TRBJ2-2; 9 positions agree with TRBD2. CDR3 size: 17 residues. Germline V lookup: CDR1 LNHNV, CDR2 YYDKDF (reference sequence). Trimming at V came to 2 bases and at J to 6 bases, leaving 10 bases not matched to a gene. CDR3: CATSRISWTSESGELFF. In DNA form, the CDR3 reads TGTGCCACCAGCAGAATTAGTTGGACTAGCGAGTCCGGGGAGCTGTTTTTT.